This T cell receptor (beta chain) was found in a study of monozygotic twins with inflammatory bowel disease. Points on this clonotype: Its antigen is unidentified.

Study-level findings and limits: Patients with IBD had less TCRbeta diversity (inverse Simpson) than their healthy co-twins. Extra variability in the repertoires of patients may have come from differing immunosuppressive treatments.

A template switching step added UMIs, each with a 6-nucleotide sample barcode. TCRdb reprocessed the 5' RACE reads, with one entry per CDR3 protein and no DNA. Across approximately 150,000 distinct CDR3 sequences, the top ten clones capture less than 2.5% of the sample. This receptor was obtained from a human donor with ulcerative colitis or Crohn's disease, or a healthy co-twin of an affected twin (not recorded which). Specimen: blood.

The CDR3 reads CASRSGTGSNEKLFF. The chain uses TRBV6-1 and TRBJ1-4; TCRdb names TRBD1, which stays unverified in the absence of DNA. The CDR3 has 15 amino acids. Germline lookup yields CDR1 MNHNS and CDR2 SASEGT.